The 28 T cell receptor beta chains below were found in one sample sequenced in a study of OX40 agonist ivuxolimab in advanced cancers. Using immunoSEQ multiplex PCR, the repertoire was profiled, and TCRdb retains in-frame clones only, with some absent. The sample holds roughly 93,000 clones, roughly four fifths seen once. Specimen: CD4+ or CD8+ T cells sorted from blood, collected in a trial of the OX40 agonist ivuxolimab. These receptors all stem from an adult with an advanced solid tumor such as melanoma, head and neck, liver or kidney cancer.

The chain links TRBV4-1 to TRBJ1-1, with unresolved D. Germline-derived CDR1 and CDR2 are MGHRA and YSYEKL. V lost 6 bases and J lost 0, with 14 bases in between. The CDR3 covers 15 residues. The CDR3 sequence is CASSRQREVNTEAFF. The DNA for the CDR3 is TGCGCCAGCAGTCGCCAACGGGAAGTGAACACTGAAGCTTTCTTT.

The V call is TRBV7-4, the J call TRBJ2-6; D is unclear. This CDR3 is built from 18 residues. Between the trimmed V and J ends, which lost 5 bases and 5 bases, there was a span of 22 bases. From germline, CDR1 is SGHVT and CDR2 SQSDAQ. Written as DNA, the CDR3 is TGTGCCAGCAGCGCGGAATACAGCTCACAAAGTCGGGCCAACGTCCTGACTTTC. This sequence encodes CASSAEYSSQSRANVLTF.

This clone has just a few counts. The chain uses TRBV4-2 and TRBJ1-1, with D uncertain. The CDR3 is 11 residues long. Germline lookup yields CDR1 LGHNA and CDR2 YNFKEQ. With 0 bases removed from V and 6 bases from J, the gap between germline ends came to 2 bases. The CDR3 reads CASSQDSEAFF. The CDR3, as DNA: TGTGCCAGCAGCCAAGATTCTGAAGCTTTCTTT.

This chain connects TRBV29-1 to TRBJ2-7; TRBD1 aligns across 7 bases. V shed 7 bases and J 2 bases; nucleotides not matched to a gene: 2. CDR3 length: 11 residues. Germline CDR1 and CDR2: SQVTM and ANQGSEA. DNA of the CDR3: TGCAGCGGAGGACAGGCCTACGAGCAGTACTTC. This gives the protein CSGGQAYEQYF.

CDR3 coding DNA: TGTGCCACCAGCCCTACAGGGCGGGGCACCGGGGAGCTGTTTTTT. Translation gives CATSPTGRGTGELFF. V gene TRBV15 combines with J gene TRBJ2-2; TRBD1 or TRBD2 may be the D gene (6 bases each). Germline V gene lookup returns CDR1 LNHNV and CDR2 YYDKDF (reference sequence). There are 15 residues in the CDR3. The V end was cut by 5 bases, the J end by 4 bases, with 14 bases between.

V gene TRBV18 combines with J gene TRBJ2-7, with 9 bases that match TRBD1. This CDR3 comprises 15 residues. V was pared by 3 bases and J by 3 bases, with 6 bases of the junction left unmatched. Germline V gene lookup returns CDR1 KGHSH and CDR2 LQKENI. The CDR3 coding sequence is TGTGCCAGCTCACCGGGGGACAGGGTAAGCTACGAGCAGTACTTC. Translation gives CASSPGDRVSYEQYF.

The chain has TRBV9 and TRBJ1-1; tentative D call: TRBD1 (5 bases). The V end was cut by 0 bases, the J end by 3 bases, with 6 bases between. The germline V gene encodes CDR1 SGDLS and CDR2 YYNGEE. This CDR3 contains 13 residues. CDR3 bases: TGTGCCAGCAGCGTAGGCAGGGACACTGAAGCTTTCTTT. It is translated as CASSVGRDTEAFF.

The rearrangement uses TRBV13 and TRBJ1-1; 7 nucleotides align to TRBD1. This CDR3 has 15 amino acids. Germline assignment: CDR1 PRHDT and CDR2 FYEKMQ (reference sequence). The V segment lost 1 base and the J segment 1 base; nucleotides outside the gene matches: 3. This CDR3 is CASSLVGTANTEAFF. CDR3 in DNA: TGTGCCAGCAGCTTAGTGGGGACAGCGAACACTGAAGCTTTCTTT.

The rearrangement uses TRBV6-5 and TRBJ2-7; D is undetermined. The CDR3 sequence is 14 residues long. Trimming pared 5 bases from V and 2 bases from J, leaving 13 bases between. Germline V gene lookup returns CDR1 MNHEY and CDR2 SVGAGI. DNA of the CDR3: TGTGCCAGCAGTAAGCCGGGTGGAGCCTACGAGCAGTACTTC. Translation: CASSKPGGAYEQYF.

The rearrangement joins TRBV6-6 to TRBJ1-2; TRBD1 might be the D (5 bases). CDR1 and CDR2 (germline): MNHNY, SVGAGI (reference sequence). This CDR3 contains 13 residues. V lost 6 bases and J lost 5, with 13 bases in between. The CDR3 sequence: CASRGPLQYGYTF. CDR3 nucleotide sequence: TGTGCCAGCAGGGGACCCCTGCAGTATGGCTACACCTTC.

The table lists this clone with a count of one. The chain uses TRBV9 and TRBJ2-3; TRBD2 matches 10 bases. The CDR3 totals 15 residues. CDR1 is SGDLS, CDR2 YYNGEE, per germline. Trimming cost V 0 bases and J 6 bases; bases outside gene matches: 4. CDR3 nucleotides: TGTGCCAGCAGCGTAGACGGGACTAGCGCTGATACGCAGTATTTT. Translating it yields CASSVDGTSADTQYF.

The genes are TRBV28 and TRBJ2-5; D perhaps matches TRBD2 (5 bases). The DNA end lines up better with TRBJ2-7; the J call may be wrong. CDR1 MDHEN and CDR2 SYDVKM come from the germline V gene. This CDR3 comprises 13 residues. CDR3 amino acids: CASSSAGTYEQYF. In DNA form, the CDR3 reads TGTGCCAGCAGTTCCGCCGGGACCTACGAGCAGTACTTC.

Here the CDR3 DNA reads TGTGCCAGCAGCTTAGGAACGGGGGCGGCAAGCACAGATACGCAGTATTTT. The encoded protein is CASSLGTGAASTDTQYF. The chain links TRBV7-9 to TRBJ2-3; D is possibly TRBD1 or TRBD2 (6 bases each). The CDR3 runs 17 residues. Trimming removed 1 base at V and 0 bases at J, with 14 bases between. Germline values: CDR1 SEHNR, CDR2 FQNEAQ (reference sequence).

J is TRBJ2-7 and V is TRBV29-1; D is ambiguous. V was clipped by 7 bases and J by 2 bases, with 12 bases between them. Germline CDR1 reads SQVTM; CDR2 reads ANQGSEA. The CDR3 is 12 residues long. Here the CDR3 DNA reads TGCAGCGCCCAGGACCGGGCCTACGAGCAGTACTTC. Protein sequence: CSAQDRAYEQYF.

This clone was counted a few times. CDR3 loop: CASRFDLQGYEQYF. The DNA for the CDR3 is TGTGCCAGCAGGTTCGATCTCCAGGGCTACGAGCAGTACTTC. The chain couples TRBV5-4 to TRBJ2-7, with a tentative D call TRBD1 (5 bases). This CDR3 spans 14 amino acids. Germline loops: CDR1 SGHNT, CDR2 YYREEE (reference sequence). V lost 5 bases and J 3 bases, leaving 15 bases between the germline ends.

The J gene is TRBJ2-3, the V gene TRBV9; D is unclear. Germline CDR1 reads SGDLS; CDR2 reads YYNGEE. The CDR3 is made up of 16 amino acids. Trimming cost V 4 bases and J 2 bases, with 17 bases left between them. The CDR3 sequence is CASSPSLRAYTDTQYF. DNA for the CDR3: TGTGCCAGCAGCCCCAGTTTAAGGGCCTACACAGATACGCAGTATTTT.

This chain connects TRBV27 to TRBJ2-3, with 7 bases that match TRBD2. The V segment lost 3 bases and the J segment 6 bases; nucleotides outside the gene matches: 12. CDR3 length: 16 amino acids. CDR1 is MNHEY and CDR2 is SMNVEV in the germline V gene (reference sequence). The CDR3 DNA is TGTGCCAGCAGTTTTATATCGGGGGGACGGCCGGATACGCAGTATTTT. Translation: CASSFISGGRPDTQYF.

V usage is TRBV15 and J usage is TRBJ1-4; no clear D gene. The length of the CDR3 is 14 residues. V was shortened by 4 bases and J by 8 bases, with 14 bases between the two germline ends. CDR1 is LNHNV and CDR2 is YYDKDF in the germline V gene (reference sequence). CDR3 in amino acids: CATSNGRVSEKLFF. For the CDR3, the DNA is TGTGCCACCAGCAACGGTCGGGTTAGCGAAAAACTGTTTTTT.

The J gene is TRBJ2-7, the V gene TRBV5-1; no firm D call. Trimming left V 4 bases short and J 6 bases short, with 8 bases between. Germline-derived CDR1 and CDR2 are SGHRS and YFSETQ. This CDR3 region has 11 residues. CDR3 sequence: CASSEKSEQYF. In DNA, the CDR3 is TGCGCCAGCAGCGAAAAAAGCGAGCAGTACTTC.

This rearrangement joins TRBV30 to TRBJ1-2, with a tentative D call TRBD1 (5 bases). The V gene lost 5 bases and the J gene lost 5 bases, with 12 bases spanning the gap. Germline assignment: CDR1 GTSNPN and CDR2 SVGIG (reference sequence). This CDR3 is built from 12 residues. The DNA for the CDR3 is TGTGCCTGGGCCAGGGCGGGGTATGGCTACACCTTC. Encoded protein: CAWARAGYGYTF.

This rearrangement joins TRBV21-1 to TRBJ2-6. TRBV21-1 is a pseudogene. The CDR3 totals 15 residues. CDR3 sequence: CASSKDRSGANVLTF. The CDR3 DNA reads TGTGCCAGCAGCAAGGACCGTTCCGGGGCCAACGTCCTGACTTTC.

The rearrangement links TRBV4-2 to TRBJ2-2; tentative D call: TRBD2 (5 bases). Germline V CDR1 and CDR2: LGHNA, YNFKEQ. The CDR3 runs to 16 residues. Trimming shortened V by 1 base and J by 1 base, and 10 bases separated the two germline ends. The CDR3 bases are TGTGCCAGCAGCCAAGGTTCCGGGATGAACACCGGGGAGCTGTTTTTT. It is translated as CASSQGSGMNTGELFF.

This clone was picked up one time. The J gene is TRBJ2-3, the V gene TRBV5-6; 9 bases are shared with TRBD1. The CDR3 consists of 14 residues. The germline V gene encodes CDR1 SGHDT and CDR2 YYEEEE. V gave up 1 base and J gave up 9 bases; unmatched junction bases: 6. The CDR3 sequence is CASSLQDRGLTQYF. DNA of the CDR3: TGTGCCAGCAGCTTGCAGGACAGGGGCCTAACGCAGTATTTT.

This chain links TRBV18 with TRBJ2-3, with 9 bases fitting TRBD2. Germline CDR1 is KGHSH and CDR2 is LQKENI. The junction had 3 bases not matched to a gene; V was cut back by 1 base and J by 4 bases. This CDR3 contains 15 residues. CDR3 coding DNA: TGTGCCAGCTCACCACTAGCGGGGGCCGCAGATACGCAGTATTTT. It yields the protein CASSPLAGAADTQYF.

This chain uses TRBV19 with TRBJ2-1; 9 bases are shared with TRBD1. J gave up 8 bases and V 6 bases, and 5 bases lay outside the gene matches. This CDR3 has 13 residues. From germline, CDR1 is LNHDA and CDR2 SQIVND (reference sequence). CDR3 sequence: CASRGQGSDEQFF. In DNA, the CDR3 is TGTGCCAGTAGGGGACAGGGATCCGATGAGCAGTTCTTC.

CDR3 in amino acids: CASKAETQYF. In DNA form, the CDR3 reads TGCGCCAGCAAGGCAGAGACCCAGTACTTC. The V and J genes are TRBV23-1 and TRBJ2-5, with D unclear. TRBV23-1 is noted as an ORF with a role that remains uncertain. The germline V and J ends were trimmed by 7 bases and 4 bases, with 4 bases remaining between them. The CDR3 contains 10 residues.

CDR3 region: CASSGAGGDTQYF. The DNA for the CDR3 is TGTGCCAGCAGTGGCGCCGGAGGGGATACGCAGTATTTT. The rearrangement links TRBV2 to TRBJ2-3, with D tentatively TRBD2 (6 bases). CDR1 SNHLY and CDR2 FYNNEI come from the germline V gene. The CDR3 consists of 13 residues. Trimming took off 4 bases at V and 6 bases at J, with 11 bases between the two ends.

The V call is TRBV7-2, the J call TRBJ1-2, with D unresolved. The CDR3 has 17 residues. The V and J ends lost 4 bases and 5 bases respectively, with 23 bases between them. CDR1 and CDR2 (germline): SGHTA, FQGNSA. CDR3 DNA sequence: TGTGCCAGCAGCTCCCGGGGTGCAGCCGAGGATTATTATGGCTACACCTTC. It translates to CASSSRGAAEDYYGYTF. The variable domain in full, with the rest retrieved from reference TRBV7-2 and TRBJ1-2, is GAGVSQSPSNKVTEKGKDVELRCDPISGHTALYWYRQSLGQGLEFLIYFQGNSAPDKSGLPSDRFSAERTGGSVSTLTIQRTQQEDSAVYLCASSSRGAAEDYYGYTFGSGTRLTVV.